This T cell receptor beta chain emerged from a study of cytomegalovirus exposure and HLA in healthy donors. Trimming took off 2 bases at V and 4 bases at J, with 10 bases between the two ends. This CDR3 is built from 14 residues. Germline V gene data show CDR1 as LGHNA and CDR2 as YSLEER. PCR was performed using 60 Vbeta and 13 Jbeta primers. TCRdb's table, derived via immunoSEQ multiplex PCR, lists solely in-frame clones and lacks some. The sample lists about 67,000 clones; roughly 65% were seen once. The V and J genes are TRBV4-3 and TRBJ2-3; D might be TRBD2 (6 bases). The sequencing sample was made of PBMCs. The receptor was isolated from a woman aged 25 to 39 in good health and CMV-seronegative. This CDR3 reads CASSQFAGPDTQYF. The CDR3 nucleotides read TGCGCCAGCAGCCAATTCGCGGGACCAGATACGCAGTATTTT.